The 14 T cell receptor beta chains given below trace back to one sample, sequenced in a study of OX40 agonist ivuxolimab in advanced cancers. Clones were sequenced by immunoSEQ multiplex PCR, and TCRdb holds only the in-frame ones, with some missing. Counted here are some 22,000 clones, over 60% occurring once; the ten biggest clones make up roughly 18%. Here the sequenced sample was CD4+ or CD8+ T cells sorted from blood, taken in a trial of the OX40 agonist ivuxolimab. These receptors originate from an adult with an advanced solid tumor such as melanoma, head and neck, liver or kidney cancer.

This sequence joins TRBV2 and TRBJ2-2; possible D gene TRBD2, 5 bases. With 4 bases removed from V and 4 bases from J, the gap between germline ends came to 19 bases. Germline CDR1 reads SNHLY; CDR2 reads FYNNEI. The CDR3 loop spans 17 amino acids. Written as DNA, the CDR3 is TGTGCCAGCAGTGTTATCTACACTCCAAGCGGCACCGGGGAGCTGTTTTTT. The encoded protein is CASSVIYTPSGTGELFF.

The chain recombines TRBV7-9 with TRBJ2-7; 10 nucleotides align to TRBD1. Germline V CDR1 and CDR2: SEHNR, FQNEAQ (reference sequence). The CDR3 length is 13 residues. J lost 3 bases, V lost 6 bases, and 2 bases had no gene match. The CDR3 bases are TGTGCCAGCAGAGGGGACAGGGGCTACGAGCAGTACTTC. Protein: CASRGDRGYEQYF.

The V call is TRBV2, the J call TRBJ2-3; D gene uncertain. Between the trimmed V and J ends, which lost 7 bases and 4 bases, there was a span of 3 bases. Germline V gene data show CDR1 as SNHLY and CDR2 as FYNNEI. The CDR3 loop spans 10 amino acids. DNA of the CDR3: TGTGCCAGCATGGCAGATACGCAGTATTTT. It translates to CASMADTQYF.

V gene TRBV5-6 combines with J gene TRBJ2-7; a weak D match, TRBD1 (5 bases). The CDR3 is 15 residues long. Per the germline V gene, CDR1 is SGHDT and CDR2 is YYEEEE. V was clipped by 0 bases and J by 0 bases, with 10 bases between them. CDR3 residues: CASSLAGAPSYEQYF. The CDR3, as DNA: TGTGCCAGCAGCTTGGCTGGGGCCCCCTCCTACGAGCAGTACTTC.

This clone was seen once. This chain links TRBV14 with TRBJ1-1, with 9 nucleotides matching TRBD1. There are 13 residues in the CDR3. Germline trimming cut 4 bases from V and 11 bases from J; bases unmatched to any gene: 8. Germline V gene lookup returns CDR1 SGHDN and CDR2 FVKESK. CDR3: CASSPSGTGKAFF. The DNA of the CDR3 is TGTGCCAGCAGCCCATCCGGGACAGGGAAGGCTTTCTTT.

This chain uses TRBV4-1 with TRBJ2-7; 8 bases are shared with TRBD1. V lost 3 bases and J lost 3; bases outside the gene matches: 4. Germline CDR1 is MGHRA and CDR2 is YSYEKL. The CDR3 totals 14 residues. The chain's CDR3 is CASSQGQVFYEQYF. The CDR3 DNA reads TGCGCCAGCAGCCAGGGACAGGTTTTCTACGAGCAGTACTTC.

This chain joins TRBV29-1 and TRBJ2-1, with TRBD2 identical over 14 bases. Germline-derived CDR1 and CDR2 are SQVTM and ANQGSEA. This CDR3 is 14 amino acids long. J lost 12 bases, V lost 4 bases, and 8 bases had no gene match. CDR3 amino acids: CSVGPGLAGVTQFF. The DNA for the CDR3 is TGCAGCGTTGGCCCGGGACTAGCGGGGGTAACGCAGTTCTTC.

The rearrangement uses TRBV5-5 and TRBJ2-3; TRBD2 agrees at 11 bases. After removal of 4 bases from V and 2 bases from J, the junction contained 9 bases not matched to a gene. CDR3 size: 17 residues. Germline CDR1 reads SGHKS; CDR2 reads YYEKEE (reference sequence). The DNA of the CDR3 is TGTGCCAGCAGCATAAGGCTAGCGGGGGGCCCCACAGATACGCAGTATTTT. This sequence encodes CASSIRLAGGPTDTQYF.

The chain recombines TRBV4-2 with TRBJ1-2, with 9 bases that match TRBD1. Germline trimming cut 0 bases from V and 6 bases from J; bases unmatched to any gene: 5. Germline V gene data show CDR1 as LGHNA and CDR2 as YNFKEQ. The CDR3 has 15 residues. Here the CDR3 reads CASSQDRTGVHGYTF. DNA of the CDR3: TGTGCCAGCAGCCAAGATAGGACAGGGGTCCATGGCTACACCTTC.

The DNA for the CDR3 is TGTGCCAGCAGGGGGGCCAGCGGCAACACAGATACGCAGTATTTT. This encodes CASRGASGNTDTQYF. The V call is TRBV13, the J call TRBJ2-3, with TRBD1 as a possible D gene (6 bases). Germline lookup yields CDR1 PRHDT and CDR2 FYEKMQ (reference sequence). The length of the CDR3 is 15 residues. V lost 6 bases and J lost 2, with 15 bases in between.

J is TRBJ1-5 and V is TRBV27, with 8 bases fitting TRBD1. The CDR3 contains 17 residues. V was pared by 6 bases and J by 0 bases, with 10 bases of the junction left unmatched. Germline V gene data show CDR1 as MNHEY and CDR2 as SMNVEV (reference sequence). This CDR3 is CASRMTGELYSNQPQHF. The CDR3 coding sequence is TGTGCCAGCAGAATGACAGGGGAACTCTATAGCAATCAGCCCCAGCATTTT.

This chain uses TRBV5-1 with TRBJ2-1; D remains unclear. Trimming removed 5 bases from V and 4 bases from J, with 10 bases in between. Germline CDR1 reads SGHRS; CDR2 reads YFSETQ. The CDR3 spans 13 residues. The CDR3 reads CASSGLRYNEQFF. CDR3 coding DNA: TGCGCCAGCAGTGGATTAAGATACAATGAGCAGTTCTTC.

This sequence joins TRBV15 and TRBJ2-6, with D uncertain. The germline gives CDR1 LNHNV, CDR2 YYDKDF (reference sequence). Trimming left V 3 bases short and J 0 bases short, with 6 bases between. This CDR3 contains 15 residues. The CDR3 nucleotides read TGTGCCACCAGCAGGGCGAGCTCTGGGGCCAACGTCCTGACTTTC. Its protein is CATSRASSGANVLTF.

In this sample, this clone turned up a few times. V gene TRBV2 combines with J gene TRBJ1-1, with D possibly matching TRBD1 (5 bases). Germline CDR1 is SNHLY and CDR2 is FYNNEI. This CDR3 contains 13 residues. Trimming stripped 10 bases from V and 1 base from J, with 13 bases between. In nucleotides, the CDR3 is TGTGCCACCTCAGGGTTGTGGAACACTGAAGCTTTCTTT. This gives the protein CATSGLWNTEAFF.